This T cell receptor (beta chain) is drawn from a study of regulatory and conventional T cells in RAG deficiency. Regarding the study as a whole: RAG-deficient patients showed markedly lower Shannon entropy and higher Simpson indices than control T-cell subsets.

On this clone itself: Its antigen remains unknown.

Sequencing was performed with immunoSEQ multiplex PCR; in TCRdb, only in-frame clones are kept and a portion is missing. The sample holds around 30,000 clones; about nine tenths are singletons and the top ten take about 5.4%. The CDR3 length is 15 residues. Germline V gene lookup returns CDR1 LNHDA and CDR2 SQIVND (reference sequence). Trimming cost V 6 bases and J 5 bases; bases outside gene matches: 11. These data also formed part of another study, on regulatory T cells. That source reports: The PCR used 52 TRBV and 13 TRBJ primers.

This TCR derives from a human donor in good health. The rearrangement joins TRBV19 to TRBJ2-7; TRBD1 matches 9 bases. Material: CD8+ T cells sorted from blood. The CDR3 spells CASSTSGTGIHEQYF. DNA for the CDR3: TGTGCCAGTAGCACCTCCGGGACAGGGATCCACGAGCAGTACTTC. Full variable domain (remainder filled in from reference TRBV19 and TRBJ2-7): DGGITQSPKYLFRKEGQNVTLSCEQNLNHDAMYWYRQDPGQGLRLIYYSQIVNDFQKGDIAEGYSVSREKKESFPLTVTSAQKNPTAFYLCASSTSGTGIHEQYFGPGTRLTVT.